The clone carrying this T cell receptor beta chain has ten or more counts. Its antigen remains unidentified. The CDR3 runs to 15 residues. CDR1 MNHEY and CDR2 SMNVEV come from the germline V gene (reference sequence). V lost 5 bases and J lost 4, with 18 bases in between. TCRdb called the RT-PCR reads again in MiXCR, with one record for every CDR3 protein. The sample contains some 480,000 distinct CDR3 sequences, 9.5% to 13% of which appear only once. These data come from a study of response to subunit inactivated influenza vaccine. General study points: Each seasonal influenza vaccination, the authors suggested, recruits few new T cells.

This receptor was identified in a man in his forties or fifties who received an inactivated influenza vaccine. Specimen: PBMCs from blood, collected about 40 days after vaccination. The V call is TRBV27, the J call TRBJ2-7; TRBD1 or TRBD2 may be the D gene (6 bases each). DNA of the CDR3: TGTGCCAGCAGTCCCCTTGGAAGAGGGGGGTACGAGCAGTACTTC. Its translation: CASSPLGRGGYEQYF.